This TCR beta chain was sequenced during a study of patients and donors after allogeneic stem cell transplantation. This CDR3 has 15 amino acids. CDR1 and CDR2 (germline): SGHVS, FQNEAQ. The germline V and J ends were trimmed by 1 base and 0 bases, with 10 bases remaining between them. MiXCR, run by TCRdb on the RT-PCR reads, gives a single entry per CDR3 protein. Found here are hundreds of thousands of distinct CDR3 sequences, roughly 15% of them singletons; the top ten hold around 10%. The TCR comes from a human donor who was either an allogeneic HSCT recipient or a stem cell or donor lymphocyte infusion donor (not recorded which). It is not recorded whose cells these are; they may come from a transplant donor. Sequencing was carried out using blood, either unsorted or a sorted T cell fraction (not recorded which). The gene calls are TRBV7-8 and TRBJ2-7; the D gene is possibly TRBD1 (6 bases). This CDR3 reads CASSLDRAPSYEQYF. For the CDR3, the DNA is TGTGCCAGCAGCTTAGACAGGGCCCCCTCCTACGAGCAGTACTTC.